This TCR beta chain was captured in a study of OX40 agonist ivuxolimab in advanced cancers. This clone is categorized as medium-sized. Measured with immunoSEQ multiplex PCR; TCRdb has only the in-frame clones, and not every one. This table holds tens of thousands of clones, 70% to 80% found once. The germline V gene has CDR1 GTSNPN and CDR2 SVGIG (reference sequence). This CDR3 region has 13 residues. Trimming removed 0 bases at V and 2 bases at J, with 4 bases between. The origin of this receptor is an adult with an advanced solid tumor such as melanoma, head and neck, liver or kidney cancer. This chain links TRBV30 with TRBJ2-2; D uncertain. Material: CD4+ or CD8+ T cells sorted from blood, obtained in a trial of the OX40 agonist ivuxolimab. The CDR3 nucleotides are TGTGCCTGGAGTGTGGGAAACACCGGGGAGCTGTTTTTT. Amino acids: CAWSVGNTGELFF.